This T cell receptor (beta chain) was captured in a study of T cells in localized non-small cell lung cancer. Notes on the study in general: Turning up in adjacent lung were a median approximately 57 of the top 100 tumor clones. Tumor showed lower T cell clonality than uninvolved adjacent lung, where it was highest.

Data came from immunoSEQ multiplex PCR; TCRdb stores just in-frame clones and leaves some out. The sample lists about 34,000 clones; roughly three quarters were seen once. Regarding this clone: As yet, its antigen is unknown.

This CDR3 is built from 15 residues. In germline, CDR1 is MNHEY, CDR2 SVGAGI. Trimming shortened V by 5 bases and J by 1 base, and 11 bases separated the two germline ends. The chain combines TRBV6-5 with TRBJ1-4; tentatively, D is TRBD1 (5 bases). The sequenced sample was peripheral blood, obtained before any cancer treatment. The origin of this receptor is a male donor at least 60 years old with stage II squamous cell lung carcinoma. This CDR3 reads CASSPGGGTNEKLFF. DNA of the CDR3: TGTGCCAGCAGTCCCGGTGGGGGAACTAATGAAAAACTGTTTTTT.